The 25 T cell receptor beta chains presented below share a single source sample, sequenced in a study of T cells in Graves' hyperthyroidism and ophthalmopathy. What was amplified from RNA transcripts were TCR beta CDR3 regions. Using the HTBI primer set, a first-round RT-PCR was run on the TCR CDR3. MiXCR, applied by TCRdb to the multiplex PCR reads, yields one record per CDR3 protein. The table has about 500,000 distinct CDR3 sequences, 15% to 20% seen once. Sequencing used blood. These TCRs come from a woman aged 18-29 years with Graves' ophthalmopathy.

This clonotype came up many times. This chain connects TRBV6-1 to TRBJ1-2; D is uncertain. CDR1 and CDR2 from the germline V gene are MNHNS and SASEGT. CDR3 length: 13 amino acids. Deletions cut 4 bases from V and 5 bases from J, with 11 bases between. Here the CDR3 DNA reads TGTGCCAGCAGTGGAGGACTCCTTTATGGCTACACCTTC. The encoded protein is CASSGGLLYGYTF.

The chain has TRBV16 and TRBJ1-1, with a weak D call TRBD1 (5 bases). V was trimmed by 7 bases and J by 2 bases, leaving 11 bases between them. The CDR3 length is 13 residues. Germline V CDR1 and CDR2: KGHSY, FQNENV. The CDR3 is CASTAQGNTEAFF. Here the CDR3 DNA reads TGTGCCAGCACCGCGCAGGGCAACACTGAAGCTTTCTTT.

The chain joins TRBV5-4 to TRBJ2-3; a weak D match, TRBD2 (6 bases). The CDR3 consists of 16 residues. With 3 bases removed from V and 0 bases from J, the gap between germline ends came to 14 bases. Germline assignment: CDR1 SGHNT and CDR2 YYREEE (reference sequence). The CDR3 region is CASSSYSGRSTDTQYF. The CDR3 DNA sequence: TGTGCCAGCAGCTCATATAGCGGAAGAAGCACAGATACGCAGTATTTT. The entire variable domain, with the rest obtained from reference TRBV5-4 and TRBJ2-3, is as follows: ETGVTQSPTHLIKTRGQQVTLRCSSQSGHNTVSWYQQALGQGPQFIFQYYREEENGRGNFPPRFSGLQFPNYSSELNVNALELDDSALYLCASSSYSGRSTDTQYFGPGTRLTVL.

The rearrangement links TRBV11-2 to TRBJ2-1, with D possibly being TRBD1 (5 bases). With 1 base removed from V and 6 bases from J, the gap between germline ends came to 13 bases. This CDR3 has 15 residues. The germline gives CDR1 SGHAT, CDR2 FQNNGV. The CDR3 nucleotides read TGTGCCAGCAGCTTAGTAGCAGGGTTGATCAATGAGCAGTTCTTC. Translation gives CASSLVAGLINEQFF.

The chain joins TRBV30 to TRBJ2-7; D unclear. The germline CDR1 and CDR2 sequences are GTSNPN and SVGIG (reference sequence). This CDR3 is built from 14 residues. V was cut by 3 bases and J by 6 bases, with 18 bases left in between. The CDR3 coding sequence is TGTGCCTGGAGGCGTCGCCCAGGTTCAGGCGAGCAGTACTTC. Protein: CAWRRRPGSGEQYF. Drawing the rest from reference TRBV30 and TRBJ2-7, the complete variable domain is SQTIHQWPATLVQPVGSPLSLECTVEGTSNPNLYWYRQAAGRGLQLLFYSVGIGQISSEVPQNLSASRPQDRQFILSSKKLLLSDSGFYLCAWRRRPGSGEQYFGPGTRLTVT.

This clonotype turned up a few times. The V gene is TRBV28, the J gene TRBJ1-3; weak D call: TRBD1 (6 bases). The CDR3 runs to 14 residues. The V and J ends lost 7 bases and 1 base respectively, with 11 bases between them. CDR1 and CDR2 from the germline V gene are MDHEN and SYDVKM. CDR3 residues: CASTKQGSGNTIYF. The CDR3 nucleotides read TGTGCCAGCACTAAACAGGGATCTGGAAACACCATATATTTT.

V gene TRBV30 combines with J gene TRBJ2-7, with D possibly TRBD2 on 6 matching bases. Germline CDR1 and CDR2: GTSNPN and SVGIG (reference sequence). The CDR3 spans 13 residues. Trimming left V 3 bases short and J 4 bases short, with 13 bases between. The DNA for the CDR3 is TGTGCCTGGAGCGGGAGAGCCTGGTACGAGCAGTACTTC. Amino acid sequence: CAWSGRAWYEQYF.

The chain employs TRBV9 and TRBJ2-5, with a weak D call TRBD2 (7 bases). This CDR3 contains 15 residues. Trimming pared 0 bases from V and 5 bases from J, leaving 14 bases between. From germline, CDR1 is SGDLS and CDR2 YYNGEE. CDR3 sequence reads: CASSVAIRGGETQYF. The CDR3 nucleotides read TGTGCCAGCAGCGTAGCTATCAGGGGAGGGGAGACCCAGTACTTC.

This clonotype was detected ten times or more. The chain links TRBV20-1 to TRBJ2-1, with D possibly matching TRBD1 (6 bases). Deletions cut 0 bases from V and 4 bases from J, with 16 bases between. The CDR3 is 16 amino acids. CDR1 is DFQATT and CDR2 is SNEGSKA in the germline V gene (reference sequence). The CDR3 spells CSAREDSLVVYNEQFF. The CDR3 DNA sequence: TGCAGTGCTAGAGAGGACAGCCTTGTCGTTTACAATGAGCAGTTCTTC.

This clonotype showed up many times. The CDR3, as DNA: TGTGCCAGCAGCCAAGATGTAGGGGGGTTATACAATGAGCAGTTCTTC. It encodes CASSQDVGGLYNEQFF. The chain uses TRBV3-1 and TRBJ2-1, with D perhaps given as TRBD1 or TRBD2 (6 bases each). V lost 0 bases to trimming and J lost 4 bases, with 13 bases between them. This CDR3 region has 16 residues. In germline, CDR1 is LGHDT, CDR2 YNNKEL (reference sequence).

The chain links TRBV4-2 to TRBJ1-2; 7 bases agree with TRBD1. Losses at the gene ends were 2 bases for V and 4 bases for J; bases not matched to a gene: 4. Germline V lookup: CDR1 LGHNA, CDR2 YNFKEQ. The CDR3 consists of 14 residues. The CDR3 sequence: CASSQLRGAYGYTF. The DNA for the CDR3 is TGTGCCAGCAGCCAACTCAGGGGGGCCTATGGCTACACCTTC.

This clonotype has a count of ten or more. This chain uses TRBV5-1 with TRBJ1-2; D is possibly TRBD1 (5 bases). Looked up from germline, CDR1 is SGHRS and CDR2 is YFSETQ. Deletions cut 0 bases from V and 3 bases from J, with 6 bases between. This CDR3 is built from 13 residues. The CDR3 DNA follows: TGCGCCAGCAGCTTGGGGGACTACTATGGCTACACCTTC. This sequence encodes CASSLGDYYGYTF.

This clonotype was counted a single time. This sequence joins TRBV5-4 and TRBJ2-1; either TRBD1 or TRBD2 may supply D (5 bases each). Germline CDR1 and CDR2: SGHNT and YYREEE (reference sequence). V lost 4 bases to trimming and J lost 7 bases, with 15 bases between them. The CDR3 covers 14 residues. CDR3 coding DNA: TGTGCCAGCAGCCTGGGGACGGCTGGGAATGAGCAGTTCTTC. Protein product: CASSLGTAGNEQFF.

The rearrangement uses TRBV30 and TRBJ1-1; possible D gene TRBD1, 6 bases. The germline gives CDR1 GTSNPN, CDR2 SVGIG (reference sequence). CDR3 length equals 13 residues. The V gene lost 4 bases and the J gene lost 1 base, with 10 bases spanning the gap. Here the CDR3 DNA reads TGTGCCTGGAACCCCAGGGGGAACACTGAAGCTTTCTTT. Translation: CAWNPRGNTEAFF.

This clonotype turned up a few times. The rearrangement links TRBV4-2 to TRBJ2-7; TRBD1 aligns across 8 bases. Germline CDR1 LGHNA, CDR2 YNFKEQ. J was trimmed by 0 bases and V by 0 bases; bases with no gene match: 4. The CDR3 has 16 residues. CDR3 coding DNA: TGTGCCAGCAGCCAAGAGGACAGGGTCCGCTCCTACGAGCAGTACTTC. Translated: CASSQEDRVRSYEQYF.

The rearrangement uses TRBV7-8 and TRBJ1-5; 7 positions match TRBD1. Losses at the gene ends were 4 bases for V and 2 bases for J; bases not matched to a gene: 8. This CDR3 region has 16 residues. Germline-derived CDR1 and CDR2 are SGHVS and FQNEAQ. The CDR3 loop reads CASSSSRGEGNQPQHF. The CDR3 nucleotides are TGTGCCAGCAGCTCAAGCAGGGGGGAGGGCAATCAGCCCCAGCATTTT. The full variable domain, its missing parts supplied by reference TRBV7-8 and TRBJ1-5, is GAGVSQSPRYKVAKRGQDVALRCDPISGHVSLFWYQQALGQGPEFLTYFQNEAQLDKSGLPSDRFFAERPEGSVSTLKIQRTQQEDSAVYLCASSSSRGEGNQPQHFGDGTRLSIL.

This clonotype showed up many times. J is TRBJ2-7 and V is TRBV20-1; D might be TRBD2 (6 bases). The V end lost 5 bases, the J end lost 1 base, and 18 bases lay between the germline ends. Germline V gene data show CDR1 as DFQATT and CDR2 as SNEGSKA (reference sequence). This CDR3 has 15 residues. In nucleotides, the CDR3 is TGCAGTGCTCTCCCTCGGGACTTAACATCCTACGAGCAGTACTTC. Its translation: CSALPRDLTSYEQYF.

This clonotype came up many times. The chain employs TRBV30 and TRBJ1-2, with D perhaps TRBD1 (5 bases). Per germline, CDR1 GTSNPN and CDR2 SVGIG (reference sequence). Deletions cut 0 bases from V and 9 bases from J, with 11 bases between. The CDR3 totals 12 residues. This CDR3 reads CAWSVPAGRYTF. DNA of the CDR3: TGTGCCTGGAGTGTACCGGCAGGGCGCTACACCTTC.

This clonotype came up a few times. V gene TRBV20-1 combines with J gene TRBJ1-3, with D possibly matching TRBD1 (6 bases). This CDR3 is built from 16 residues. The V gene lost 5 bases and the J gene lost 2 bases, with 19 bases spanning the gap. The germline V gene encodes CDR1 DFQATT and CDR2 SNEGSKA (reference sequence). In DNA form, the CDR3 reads TGCAGTGCTTCACAGGGCTTCGGCAGTGCTGGAAACACCATATATTTT. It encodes CSASQGFGSAGNTIYF.

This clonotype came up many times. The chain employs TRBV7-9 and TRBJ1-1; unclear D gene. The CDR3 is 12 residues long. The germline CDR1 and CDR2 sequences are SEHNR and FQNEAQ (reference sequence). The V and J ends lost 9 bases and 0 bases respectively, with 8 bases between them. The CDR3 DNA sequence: TGTGCCAGTTTGTGGGTGAACACTGAAGCTTTCTTT. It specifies CASLWVNTEAFF.

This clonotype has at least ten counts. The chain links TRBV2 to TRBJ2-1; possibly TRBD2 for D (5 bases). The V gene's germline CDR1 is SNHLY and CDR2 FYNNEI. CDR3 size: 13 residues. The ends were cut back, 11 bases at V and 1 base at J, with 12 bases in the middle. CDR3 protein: CARLDSSYNEQFF. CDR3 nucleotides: TGTGCCCGACTGGACTCTTCCTACAATGAGCAGTTCTTC.

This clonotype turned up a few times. Here the CDR3 reads CASSWVVTKSGNTIYF. The CDR3 DNA is TGTGCCAGCAGCTGGGTCGTTACCAAGTCTGGAAACACCATATATTTT. The V and J genes are TRBV7-9 and TRBJ1-3, with D unresolved. Trimming stripped 4 bases from V and 1 base from J, with 14 bases between. Per the germline V gene, CDR1 is SEHNR and CDR2 is FQNEAQ (reference sequence). The CDR3 length is 16 residues.

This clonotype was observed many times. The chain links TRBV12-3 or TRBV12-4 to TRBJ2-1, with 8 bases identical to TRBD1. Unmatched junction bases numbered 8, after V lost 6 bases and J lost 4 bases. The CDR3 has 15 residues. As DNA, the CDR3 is TGTGCCAGCAGCTTGGACAGGGTGATATACAATGAGCAGTTCTTC. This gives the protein CASSLDRVIYNEQFF.

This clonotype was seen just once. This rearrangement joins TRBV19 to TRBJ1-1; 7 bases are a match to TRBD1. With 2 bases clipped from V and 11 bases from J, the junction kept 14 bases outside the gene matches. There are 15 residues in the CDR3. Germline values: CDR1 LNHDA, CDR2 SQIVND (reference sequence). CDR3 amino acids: CASSIYSRDRNEAFF. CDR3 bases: TGTGCCAGTAGTATATATTCTCGGGACAGAAATGAGGCTTTCTTT.

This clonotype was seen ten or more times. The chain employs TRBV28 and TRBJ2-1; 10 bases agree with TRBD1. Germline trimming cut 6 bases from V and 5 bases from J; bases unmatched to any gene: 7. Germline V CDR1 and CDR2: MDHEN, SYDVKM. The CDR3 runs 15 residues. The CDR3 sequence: CASRLGTGDHNEQFF. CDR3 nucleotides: TGTGCCAGCAGACTAGGGACAGGGGACCACAATGAGCAGTTCTTC.